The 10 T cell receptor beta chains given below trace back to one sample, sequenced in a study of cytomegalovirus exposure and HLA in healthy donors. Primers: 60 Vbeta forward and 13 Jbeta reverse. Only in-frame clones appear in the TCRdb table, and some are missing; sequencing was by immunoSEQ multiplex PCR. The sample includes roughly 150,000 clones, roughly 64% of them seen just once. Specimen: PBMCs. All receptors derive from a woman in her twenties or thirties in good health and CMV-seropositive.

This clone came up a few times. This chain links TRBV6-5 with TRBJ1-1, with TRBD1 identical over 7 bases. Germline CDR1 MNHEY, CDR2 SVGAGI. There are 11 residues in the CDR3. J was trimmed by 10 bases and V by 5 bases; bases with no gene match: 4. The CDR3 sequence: CASSTWTGAFF. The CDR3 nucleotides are TGTGCCAGCAGTACTTGGACAGGAGCTTTCTTT.

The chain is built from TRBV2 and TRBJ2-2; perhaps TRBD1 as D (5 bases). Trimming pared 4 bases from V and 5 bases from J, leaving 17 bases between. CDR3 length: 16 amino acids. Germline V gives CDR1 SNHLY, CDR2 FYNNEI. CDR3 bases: TGTGCCAGCAGTGTAAGGGGTGGGATTTGGACCGGGGAGCTGTTTTTT. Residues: CASSVRGGIWTGELFF.

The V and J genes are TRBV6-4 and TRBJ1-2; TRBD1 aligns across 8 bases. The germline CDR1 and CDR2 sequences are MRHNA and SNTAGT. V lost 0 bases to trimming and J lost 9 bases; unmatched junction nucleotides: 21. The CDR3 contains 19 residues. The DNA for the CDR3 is TGTGCCAGCAGTGACTCGCCCCGGGACAGGTATTTCCCCCTTTATCGCTACACCTTC. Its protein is CASSDSPRDRYFPLYRYTF.

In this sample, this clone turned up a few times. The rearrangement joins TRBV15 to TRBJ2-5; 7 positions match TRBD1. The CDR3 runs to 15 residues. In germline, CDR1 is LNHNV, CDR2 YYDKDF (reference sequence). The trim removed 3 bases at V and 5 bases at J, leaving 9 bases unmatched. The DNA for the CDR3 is TGTGCCACCAGCAGGACCGGGACAGTGGCTGAGACCCAGTACTTC. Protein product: CATSRTGTVAETQYF.

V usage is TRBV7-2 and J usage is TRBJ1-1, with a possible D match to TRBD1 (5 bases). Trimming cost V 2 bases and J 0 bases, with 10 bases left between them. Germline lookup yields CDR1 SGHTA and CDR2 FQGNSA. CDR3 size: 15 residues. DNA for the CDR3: TGTGCCAGCAGCTTAATCCAGGGAATGAACACTGAAGCTTTCTTT. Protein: CASSLIQGMNTEAFF.

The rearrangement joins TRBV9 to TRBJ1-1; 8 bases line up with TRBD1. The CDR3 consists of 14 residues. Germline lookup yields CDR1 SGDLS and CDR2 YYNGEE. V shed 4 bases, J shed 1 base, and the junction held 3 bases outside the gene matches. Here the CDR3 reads CASSPTGGNTEAFF. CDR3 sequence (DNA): TGTGCCAGCAGCCCTACAGGGGGGAACACTGAAGCTTTCTTT.

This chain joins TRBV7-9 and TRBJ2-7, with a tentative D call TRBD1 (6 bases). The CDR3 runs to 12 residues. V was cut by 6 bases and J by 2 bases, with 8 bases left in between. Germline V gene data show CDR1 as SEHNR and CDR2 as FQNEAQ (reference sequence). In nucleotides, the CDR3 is TGTGCCAGCAGGAGGGGGACCTACGAGCAGTACTTC. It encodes CASRRGTYEQYF.

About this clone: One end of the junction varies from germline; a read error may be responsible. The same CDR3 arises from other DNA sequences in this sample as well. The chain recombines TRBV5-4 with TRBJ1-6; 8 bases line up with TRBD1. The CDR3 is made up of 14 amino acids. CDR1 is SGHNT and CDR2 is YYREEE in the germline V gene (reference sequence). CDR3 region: CASSIRDRYSPLHF. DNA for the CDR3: TGTGCCAGCAGCATTAGGGACAGGTATTCCCCCCTCCACTTT.

CDR3 DNA sequence: TGTGCCAGCAGCCAGCCCGGGACAAAAGAGACCCAGTACTTC. Its protein is CASSQPGTKETQYF. The chain combines TRBV5-4 with TRBJ2-5; tentative D call: TRBD1 (6 bases). CDR3 length: 14 amino acids. Trimming took 4 bases from V and 3 from J, leaving 13 bases between them. Germline CDR1 and CDR2: SGHNT and YYREEE (reference sequence).

DNA for the CDR3: TGTGCCAGCAGCTTAAACCTTGGAGGCTGGGCGGGAAGAGAGACCCAGTACTTC. This encodes CASSLNLGGWAGRETQYF. V and J are TRBV7-2 and TRBJ2-5; tentative D call: TRBD2 (6 bases). V gave up 2 bases and J gave up 4 bases, with 23 bases separating them. CDR1 SGHTA and CDR2 FQGNSA come from the germline V gene. This CDR3 is 18 amino acids long.